This T cell receptor (beta chain) was retrieved from a study of cytomegalovirus exposure and HLA in healthy donors. The germline gives CDR1 MGHRA, CDR2 YSYEKL. J lost 2 bases, V lost 4 bases, and 11 bases had no gene match. The CDR3 has 19 amino acids. Libraries were prepared by immunoSEQ multiplex PCR; TCRdb keeps only in-frame clonotypes and omits some of them. This sample has 50,000 to 65,000 clones, with approximately 89% found just once. Sequencing input: PBMCs. The chain combines TRBV4-1 with TRBJ2-6, with 10 bases lining up with TRBD1. The TCR comes from a woman under 30 in good health and CMV-seropositive. Here the CDR3 DNA reads TGCGCCAGCAGCCTCCCATCCGGGACAGGGGCCCCTGGGGCCAACGTCCTGACTTTC. Translating it yields CASSLPSGTGAPGANVLTF.